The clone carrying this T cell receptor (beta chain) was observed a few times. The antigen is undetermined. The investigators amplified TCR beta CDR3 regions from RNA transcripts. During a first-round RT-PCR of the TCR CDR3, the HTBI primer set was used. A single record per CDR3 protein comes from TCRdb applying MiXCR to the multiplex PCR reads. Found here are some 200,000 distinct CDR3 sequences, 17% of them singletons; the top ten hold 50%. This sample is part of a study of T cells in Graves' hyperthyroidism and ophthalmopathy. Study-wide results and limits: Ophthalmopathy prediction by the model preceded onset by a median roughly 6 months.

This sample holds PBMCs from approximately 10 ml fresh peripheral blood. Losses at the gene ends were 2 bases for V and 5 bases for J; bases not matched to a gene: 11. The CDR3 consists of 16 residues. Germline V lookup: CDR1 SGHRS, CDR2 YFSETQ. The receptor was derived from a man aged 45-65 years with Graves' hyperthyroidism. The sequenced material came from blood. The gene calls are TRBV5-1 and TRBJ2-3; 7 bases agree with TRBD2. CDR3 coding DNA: TGCGCCAGCAGCTTATCGGCGGAGGGCGGGGGAGATACGCAGTATTTT. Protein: CASSLSAEGGGDTQYF.